Each of the 20 T cell receptor beta chains below was sequenced from the same sample in a study of PD-L1 blockade in urothelial cancer. Some clones are missing from TCRdb's copy, which holds only in-frame ones; the method was immunoSEQ multiplex PCR. The table lists 45,000 or so clones, around 86% of them singletons, with 1.5% to 2% in the top ten. Time point reported: pretreatment peripheral blood. Sequences were derived from PBMCs, sampled around atezolizumab (anti-PD-L1) treatment. These receptors came from a man between 50 and 59 years old with urothelial cancer.

V gene TRBV28 combines with J gene TRBJ1-1; 8 nucleotides match TRBD1. Germline loops: CDR1 MDHEN, CDR2 SYDVKM. Trimming took 2 bases from V and 5 from J; bases not matched to a gene: 4. The CDR3 has 14 amino acids. The CDR3 bases are TGTGCCAGCAGTTTAAGGACAGGGAGGACTGAAGCTTTCTTT. Its protein is CASSLRTGRTEAFF. Supplemented by reference TRBV28 and TRBJ1-1, the full variable domain reads DVKVTQSSRYLVKRTGEKVFLECVQDMDHENMFWYRQDPGLGLRLIYFSYDVKMKEKGDIPEGYSVSREKKERFSLILESASTNQTSMYLCASSLRTGRTEAFFGQGTRLTVV.

The chain links TRBV18 to TRBJ2-1; 11 bases are shared with TRBD2. The CDR3 extends over 17 amino acids. J lost 6 bases, V lost 4 bases, and 11 bases had no gene match. The germline CDR1 and CDR2 sequences are KGHSH and LQKENI. The CDR3 reads CASSQPSLAGGPNEQFF. The CDR3 DNA is TGTGCCAGCTCACAACCCTCTTTAGCGGGAGGGCCCAATGAGCAGTTCTTC. The full variable domain, its missing parts supplied by reference TRBV18 and TRBJ2-1, is NAGVMQNPRHLVRRRGQEARLRCSPMKGHSHVYWYRQLPEEGLKFMVYLQKENIIDESGMPKERFSAEFPKEGPSILRIQQVVRGDSAAYFCASSQPSLAGGPNEQFFGPGTRLTVL.

This clone was found once. This chain uses TRBV28 with TRBJ2-5; 10 bases agree with TRBD1. Per the germline V gene, CDR1 is MDHEN and CDR2 is SYDVKM. Germline trimming cut 6 bases from V and 1 base from J; bases unmatched to any gene: 17. This CDR3 contains 19 residues. The CDR3 DNA reads TGTGCCAGCAGGCTTAGGGTTAAGGGGACAGGGGCAGGCCAAGAGACCCAGTACTTC. Protein sequence: CASRLRVKGTGAGQETQYF.

The chain couples TRBV5-5 to TRBJ2-2; D is unclear. The CDR3 has 14 amino acids. V lost 4 bases to trimming and J lost 6 bases, with 13 bases between them. CDR1 and CDR2 from the germline V gene are SGHKS and YYEKEE (reference sequence). In DNA, the CDR3 is TGTGCCAGCAGCGGGTCTAGTCTATCCGGGGAGCTGTTTTTT. It yields the protein CASSGSSLSGELFF.

Here the CDR3 DNA reads TGTGCCAGCAGTGACAACAGGGATCAGAACGGGGAGCTGTTTTTT. Amino acid sequence: CASSDNRDQNGELFF. The rearrangement links TRBV6-4 to TRBJ2-2, with a tentative D call TRBD1 (6 bases). There are 15 residues in the CDR3. V dropped 2 bases and J dropped 7 bases, with 14 bases sitting between them. CDR1 and CDR2 from the germline V gene are MRHNA and SNTAGT.

The chain recombines TRBV29-1 with TRBJ1-2, with a possible D match to TRBD1 (6 bases). There are 12 residues in the CDR3. V was pared by 5 bases and J by 4 bases, with 11 bases between. Germline values: CDR1 SQVTM, CDR2 ANQGSEA. CDR3 in amino acids: CSVRRGAYGYTF. The CDR3, as DNA: TGCAGCGTTCGACGGGGGGCCTATGGCTACACCTTC.

The J gene is TRBJ2-3, the V gene TRBV7-6; D is undetermined. With 0 bases removed from V and 2 bases from J, the gap between germline ends came to 6 bases. Germline V gene lookup returns CDR1 SGHVS and CDR2 FNYEAQ. The CDR3 extends over 14 amino acids. The CDR3 loop reads CASSLATHTDTQYF. In DNA, the CDR3 is TGTGCCAGCAGCTTAGCAACTCACACAGATACGCAGTATTTT.

The chain recombines TRBV18 with TRBJ1-3; 8 nucleotides align to TRBD1. CDR3 length: 16 residues. Germline CDR1 reads KGHSH; CDR2 reads LQKENI. V gave up 2 bases and J gave up 3 bases; unmatched junction bases: 6. CDR3 residues: CASSPEDRGSGNTIYF. DNA of the CDR3: TGTGCCAGCTCACCAGAAGACAGGGGAAGTGGAAACACCATATATTTT.

The chain has TRBV19 and TRBJ1-5, with 8 bases identical to TRBD1. The germline gives CDR1 LNHDA, CDR2 SQIVND (reference sequence). The CDR3 loop spans 16 amino acids. Trimming cost V 4 bases and J 6 bases; bases outside gene matches: 11. CDR3 coding DNA: TGTGCCAGTAGTAACAGGCAGGGGGCAAGAGGTCAGCCCCAGCATTTT. The encoded protein is CASSNRQGARGQPQHF. The variable domain in full, completed from reference TRBV19 and TRBJ1-5, reads DGGITQSPKYLFRKEGQNVTLSCEQNLNHDAMYWYRQDPGQGLRLIYYSQIVNDFQKGDIAEGYSVSREKKESFPLTVTSAQKNPTAFYLCASSNRQGARGQPQHFGDGTRLSIL.

The chain couples TRBV5-1 to TRBJ2-7; tentatively, D is TRBD2 (5 bases). The length of the CDR3 is 17 residues. Trimming took off 1 base at V and 2 bases at J, with 19 bases between the two ends. CDR1 is SGHRS, CDR2 YFSETQ, per germline. The DNA of the CDR3 is TGCGCCAGCAGCTTGACCACTTCCCTAGGACTTCCCTACGAGCAGTACTTC. Amino acids: CASSLTTSLGLPYEQYF. The full variable domain, its missing parts supplied by reference TRBV5-1 and TRBJ2-7, is KAGVTQTPRYLIKTRGQQVTLSCSPISGHRSVSWYQQTPGQGLQFLFEYFSETQRNKGNFPGRFSGRQFSNSRSEMNVSTLELGDSALYLCASSLTTSLGLPYEQYFGPGTRLTVT.

This clone is a singleton in its sample. The chain is built from TRBV5-6 and TRBJ1-2; 8 bases map to TRBD1. Germline V gene data show CDR1 as SGHDT and CDR2 as YYEEEE. V was pared by 3 bases and J by 7 bases, with 11 bases of the junction left unmatched. The CDR3 runs to 15 residues. The CDR3, as DNA: TGTGCCAGCAGCTCAAATCCAGGGGGCTCTAGTGGCTACACCTTC. This sequence encodes CASSSNPGGSSGYTF.

The V gene is TRBV15, the J gene TRBJ1-5; D is possibly TRBD1 (5 bases). CDR3 length: 18 residues. The germline CDR1 and CDR2 sequences are LNHNV and YYDKDF (reference sequence). The V end lost 1 base, the J end lost 0 bases, and 16 bases lay between the germline ends. In DNA, the CDR3 is TGTGCCACCAGCAGAGTCCGGACAAACGAATATAGCAATCAGCCCCAGCATTTT. It codes for CATSRVRTNEYSNQPQHF.

The CDR3 bases are TGTGCCAGCATCCATAGCGGAAGCTCCTACAATGAGCAGTTCTTC. Translating it yields CASIHSGSSYNEQFF. The chain links TRBV6-5 to TRBJ2-1, with a tentative D call TRBD2 (6 bases). CDR3 length equals 15 residues. Germline assignment: CDR1 MNHEY and CDR2 SVGAGI. The V gene lost 7 bases and the J gene lost 0 bases, with 13 bases spanning the gap.

The chain combines TRBV7-9 with TRBJ2-1; 13 bases align to TRBD2. Trimming at V came to 5 bases and at J to 4 bases, leaving 8 bases not matched to a gene. The CDR3 covers 17 residues. The V gene's germline CDR1 is SEHNR and CDR2 FQNEAQ (reference sequence). The CDR3 DNA follows: TGTGCCAGCAGCGCAATTAGGACTAGCGGGAGATACAATGAGCAGTTCTTC. Protein sequence: CASSAIRTSGRYNEQFF.

This clone was found once. The chain links TRBV2 to TRBJ2-1; no clear D gene. The CDR3 sequence is 13 residues long. Trimming removed 4 bases at V and 10 bases at J, with 14 bases between. Germline values: CDR1 SNHLY, CDR2 FYNNEI. DNA of the CDR3: TGTGCCAGCAGTGCGGAAAAGACTGCGGAGCAGTTCTTC. Residues: CASSAEKTAEQFF.

The genes are TRBV16 and TRBJ1-1, with D tentatively TRBD1 (5 bases). Germline CDR1 is KGHSY and CDR2 is FQNENV. V was clipped by 2 bases and J by 0 bases, with 10 bases between them. The CDR3 length is 15 residues. The DNA for the CDR3 is TGTGCCAGCAGCCAAAGTCGCAGGGTGAACACTGAAGCTTTCTTT. It translates to CASSQSRRVNTEAFF. The whole variable domain, filled in from reference TRBV16 and TRBJ1-1, reads GEEVAQTPKHLVRGEGQKAKLYCAPIKGHSYVFWYQQVLKNEFKFLISFQNENVFDETGMPKERFSAKCLPNSPCSLEIQATKLEDSAVYFCASSQSRRVNTEAFFGQGTRLTVV.

This clone turned up a few times. The V gene is TRBV4-1, the J gene TRBJ1-5; 8 bases align to TRBD1. The V gene's germline CDR1 is MGHRA and CDR2 YSYEKL. V lost 4 bases, J lost 6 bases, and 5 bases stayed unmatched. This CDR3 comprises 14 residues. This CDR3 reads CASSLTGAGQPQHF. CDR3 DNA: TGCGCCAGCAGCCTGACAGGGGCAGGTCAGCCCCAGCATTTT.

The chain couples TRBV27 to TRBJ2-4, with 10 positions matching TRBD1. The V and J ends lost 6 bases and 5 bases, in that order; junction bases with no gene match: 7. The CDR3 loop spans 15 amino acids. Germline V gene data show CDR1 as MNHEY and CDR2 as SMNVEV (reference sequence). CDR3 nucleotides: TGTGCCAGCAGCATCTTGGGACAGGGGCAAAACATTCAGTACTTC. Translated: CASSILGQGQNIQYF.

The CDR3, as DNA: TGTGCCAGCAGTACGGGACAGGCAACTTATAATTCACCCCTCCACTTT. This sequence encodes CASSTGQATYNSPLHF. V gene TRBV27 combines with J gene TRBJ1-6; 8 positions match TRBD1. The V and J ends lost 5 bases and 4 bases, in that order; junction bases with no gene match: 7. Germline assignment: CDR1 MNHEY and CDR2 SMNVEV (reference sequence). This CDR3 is built from 16 residues.

The rearrangement links TRBV15 to TRBJ1-2, with 10 nucleotides matching TRBD1. Per the germline V gene, CDR1 is LNHNV and CDR2 is YYDKDF (reference sequence). V shed 2 bases, J shed 4 bases, and the junction held 1 base outside the gene matches. The CDR3 is made up of 14 amino acids. The CDR3 DNA is TGTGCCACCAGCAGACGGACAGGGGGCTATGGCTACACCTTC. Protein: CATSRRTGGYGYTF.